This TCR beta chain was sequenced for a study of shared clonotypes between healthy human individuals (dated by TCRdb to about 2020). A note on the overall study: A few men and two women, aged 18 to 49 years, made up the cohort. For each donor, CD4 naive and CD4 memory were each run on three plates, CD8 naive on two plates, and CD8 memory on one plate. Blood TCR repertoires of roughly five healthy adults were deeply sequenced to estimate repertoire size and the extent of clonotype sharing between individuals. To increase sequencing depth and limit assay-specific biases, TCR repertoire library preparation and sequencing were carried out by different laboratories using diverse techniques. Between about 0.85 and 10 billion PBMCs per donor were obtained by leukapheresis.

V is trimmed back by 3 bases and J by 9 bases, and the junction contains 4 bases that no gene match accounts for. From the cysteine up to the phenylalanine, the CDR3 has a length of 13 residues. Only CDR3 DNA is held: 39 bases, read in frame from base 1. As encoded in the germline V gene, CDR1 is SNHLY while CDR2 is FYNNEI. Using the deep immunoSEQ assay, TCR CDR3 regions were amplified from genomic DNA by multiplex PCR. Extracted genomic DNA from each cell subset was distributed evenly across all wells of several immunoSEQ 96-well plates, and each plate was treated as a replicate. Each replicate PCR for sorted subsets received about 200 ng genomic DNA, equal to tens of thousands of T cell genomes. Purified libraries were quantified with a Qubit 3.0 fluorometer, sized on a Bioanalyzer 2100, and re-quantified with the KAPA Library Quantification kit. Every immunoSEQ 96-well plate was sequenced on a dedicated single-read 150-cycle Illumina NextSeq 550 flow cell. The authors' analysis ran thus. Because only junctional sequences without quality scores were contained in the immunoSEQ output, filtering matching that applied to full-length reads could not be performed. To assign V/J genes and CDR3, sequences were annotated against IMGT germline references using PyIR, a Python wrapper for IgBLAST v1.9. Any read was removed if the V/J assignment was weak (E-value above 1e-6), the CDR3 was missing, or the read contained stop codons, out-of-frame junctions, or ambiguous translated residues. V3J clonotypes were defined by identical inferred V gene, J gene, and CDR3 amino acid sequence. Percentage overlap between repertoires was calculated by dividing the number of shared unique clonotypes by the size of the smaller repertoire. Three approaches were used to assess repertoire richness: RTK rarefaction, the Chao1 estimator, and Recon v2.1 estimates of unobserved clonotypes. Generation probabilities were computed with OLGA for all TCRbeta clonotypes obtained by the gDNA method from four donors. TCRdb carries this immuneACCESS record with in-frame sequences only. Its versions omit some clonotypes, under half of them owing to an unresolved V gene in the studies checked, with the rest unexplained. The D gene and trimming were derived from the DNA, and the V and J assignments and clone size from that table. The sample table shows millions of clones, and approximately 92% are seen once. About 0.13% of the sample goes to the ten largest clones.

What the work shows at the level of the full study, not this receptor alone: Sharing across several donors was observed for around 5% of naive CD4, 3% to 4% of naive CD8, over 2% of memory CD4, and roughly 0.4% of memory CD8 clonotypes. Because the study included only a small number of donors, the genetic and exposure-history diversity represented was limited. Sampling was limited to blood, and TCR repertoires in tissue likely differ from TCR repertoires in blood. Based on pairwise subsampling, the degree of clonotype sharing among donors was expected to be affected by sequencing depth. Larger estimated clonotype richness was generally found for naive subsets than for memory subsets. Clonotypes shared by all four sorted-subset donors showed higher generation probabilities than non-shared clonotypes. Even with the large sequencing depth, rarefaction of the sorted-subset datasets indicated that sequencing was incomplete.

As to this clone: Which antigen it targets is not known. No base-level quality is on record; no much larger clone is a single base apart.

The donors were healthy, HIV-negative adults who had no recently reported acute infections or vaccinations. Every donor was a Caucasian adult living in Nashville, Tennessee, USA. CD4+ T cells were enriched by magnetic negative selection, after which naive cells were positively selected on CD45RA and the negative fraction was taken as the memory subset. Blood was obtained by leukapheresis, after which PBMCs were separated by Ficoll-Histopaque density gradient centrifugation and cryopreserved in liquid nitrogen vapor phase. Analytical flow cytometry was used to check the purity and quantity of each magnetically sorted T cell population. From each sorted fraction, genomic DNA was isolated and quantified by UV absorbance on a Nanodrop 2000c.

The TCR sequence derives from a man in his late teens or twenties in good health. The rearrangement joined TRBV2 to TRBJ2-7, and 11 junction bases match TRBD1. Sequencing was carried out using naive CD4+ T cells sorted from blood. The intended sense of this specimen's cell subset or site label: CD45RA+ positively selected. The CDR3 corresponds to CASSEDRGQVQYF. The DNA reads TGTGCCAGCAGTGAGGACAGGGGGCAGGTGCAGTACTTC.